This T cell receptor (beta chain) was found in a study of cytomegalovirus exposure and HLA in healthy donors (TCRdb year 2017). Regarding the complete study: According to an earlier analysis of several hundred of the donors, some 180 million T cells yielded roughly 100 million unique TCR beta sequences and about 300 Gb of sequence data. Roughly 300 gigabases of sequencing data and 70 million to 85 million unique TCR sequences were included in an early release covering about 600 HLA-typed donors. Among the roughly 400 genotyped donors, around 81% belonged to the genetic ancestry cluster associated with self-reported Caucasian donors. The study aimed to test whether signatures of past pathogen exposure could be identified by cataloging public T cell receptors. The T cell repertoires of roughly 660 subjects were profiled by immunosequencing and related to cytomegalovirus serostatus. Along with the roughly 670-subject first cohort, a separate validation cohort of over a hundred different subjects was used. To predict cytomegalovirus infection status, the study brought together high-throughput TCR immunosequencing, statistical association of individual TCRs with disease status, and machine learning. A later analysis re-examined previously published TCR beta repertoires from 500 to 700 donors and added high-resolution HLA genotyping to investigate patterns of TCR occurrence. Rather than drawing on any new phenotypic data, the later analysis identified candidate immune exposures from TCR beta sequences and the way those sequences occurred across donors. An earlier analysis of around 580 of the donors used high-throughput TCR beta sequencing to judge whether each TCR beta V gene segment behaved as functional or pseudogenic. Donor age, sex, ethnicity and CMV serostatus were collected together with the repertoire data. A later genetic analysis took genome-wide SNP genotypes for about 55% of the roughly 700 donors and used that subset as a discovery cohort. Every discovery cohort repertoire had been produced on one sequencing platform. HLA typing included class I and class II loci at four-digit resolution. Typing coverage varied by locus: about 620-630 donors for A, B, C, DRB1 and DQB1; about 520 for DQA1; about 590 for DPA1; some 470 for DPB1. Roughly 5 DR-DQ haplotypes were handled as single units for association and clustering because linkage in the cohort was strong. Among about 360 genotyped donors of the cohort, an average of roughly 240,000 unique TCR beta nucleotide sequences were sequenced per donor, 15% to 20% of them non-productive.

Libraries were built with the immunoSEQ multiplex PCR assay. For the multiplex PCR, a mixture combining 60 forward primers for TCR Vbeta segments and 13 reverse primers for TCR Jbeta segments was used. The CDR3 region of rearranged TCR beta genes was amplified from genomic DNA with a multiplex PCR assay. The Illumina HiSeq System was used to sequence the amplified TCR beta libraries as 87-base-pair reads. Per the original workflow: Across the 670 or so repertoires, a later analysis counted 80 million or so unique TCR beta chains, approximately 10 million of which were shared by at least two donors. To remove PCR and sequencing errors, raw reads were error-corrected and collapsed into unique sequences using a nearest-neighbor algorithm that merged closely related sequences. To assign V, D and J gene segments, CDR3 sequences were aligned to IMGT reference sequences. For a sequence to be retained, at least a six-nucleotide match to both a V gene segment and a J gene segment was required. Rearrangements were classified as productive when the CDR3 lacked stop codons and remained in frame with V and J, and all other rearrangements were classified as non-productive. Following IMGT convention, CDR3 was defined as the stretch from the second conserved V-encoded cysteine to the conserved J-encoded phenylalanine. In an earlier analysis of approximately 590 of the donors, sequences lacking an unambiguous match to a single V gene segment were excluded. In an earlier analysis of 587 of the donors, a V segment was called functional when productive rearrangements were above 56.7%, and segregating when the standard deviation between donors exceeded 5%. To diagnose cytomegalovirus status from the catalog of TCR beta chain sequences, a statistical classification framework was built. In a later analysis, V and J genes were assigned by comparing TCR nucleotide sequences against IMGT/GENE-DB human TR gene sequences. A later analysis assigned CDR3 sequences and most-parsimonious VDJ recombination scenarios with the TCRdist pipeline. A later analysis defined each TCR beta chain by its CDR3 amino acid sequence plus V-gene family, and excluded reads lacking a unique V-gene family. To address suspected cross-contamination and a sequencing artifact, a later analysis removed around 590 highly shared, low-generation-probability nucleotide sequences. In a later analysis, a clonal expansion index for each public chain was calculated from normalized within-repertoire ranks of inferred template counts. Generation probabilities in a later analysis came from a VDJ recombination model fitted to out-of-frame rearrangements, and those results were checked against IGoR. In a later analysis, hypergeometric tests were used to score TCR-TCR, TCR-HLA and TCR-CMV co-occurrence, with a repertoire-size bias correction applied to TCR pairs. To estimate false discovery rates, a later analysis permuted the HLA or CMV assignments 20 times. In a later analysis, co-occurring TCRs were grouped with DBSCAN, and TCRdist sequence similarity was added when clustering was performed within HLA-allele-positive subsets. For co-occurrence clustering, repertoires with fewer than 30,000 or more than 120,000 public chains were excluded, along with several repertoires with anomalous nucleotide sharing. In its TCRdb copy, this immuneACCESS table keeps in-frame sequences only and misses some clones. Where compared with another copy, unresolved V genes explain less than half of these, and the others have no known cause. The V and J calls and clone size were taken over from that table, and D and trimming were inferred from the DNA. The sample table holds about 90,000 clones, of which roughly 70% were seen once. The biggest ten clones account for 16% of the sample.

Study-wide conclusions, independent of this receptor: In this cohort, only TCR beta chains were sequenced, and detectable features were limited by the absence of alpha or paired-chain data. The 87-base-pair reads could not distinguish some IMGT-functional V segments, including TRBV6-2 and TRBV6-3, so those segments were excluded. In a later analysis, several top co-occurrence clusters were reported to appear linked to parvovirus B19, influenza, CMV and Epstein-Barr virus. In an earlier analysis of about 540 of the donors, most TCR beta V segments were observed in productive rearrangements about 87% or about 30% of the time, broadly matching IMGT annotations. For the cohort, immune exposure information was limited to CMV serostatus. A further reported finding was that TCR beta sequences accurately predicted the HLA-A and HLA-B alleles for most subjects in the first cohort. Some 16 rarely observed V segments, including chromosome 9 orphons, were excluded from the earlier analysis of approximately 500 of the donors because counts were too low. A later analysis found that HLA-associated TCR beta chains were more clonally expanded and had lower generation probabilities than equally common non-associated chains. Because HLA typing was missing for some donors at each locus, association tests included only the typed subset. A total of fewer than 200 TCR beta chains were listed by the study as associated with cytomegalovirus. In a later analysis, over 15,000 TCR beta sequences were associated with specific HLA alleles at a false discovery rate of 0.05. Three of the identified cytomegalovirus-associated TCR beta chains were confirmed in vitro to be specific for cytomegalovirus antigens. According to a later analysis, TCR association rates differed among HLA loci, with DRB1 alleles showing the most associated TCRs and HLA-C alleles showing the fewest. Assigning TCR associations to individual alleles was difficult when HLA alleles, especially DR and DQ, strongly co-occurred. Correlated functional status among segregating V segments might be attributable to linkage disequilibrium, but an unknown experimental factor could not be ruled out. According to a later genetic analysis, donors in an Asian-associated ancestry cluster had fewer N-insertions in productive TCRs than the roughly 700-donor mean. Roughly uniform sequencing depth across donors was assumed in presence/absence analyses, although this assumption may not hold. A cluster of highly shared sequence variants was judged likely to be a technical artifact of the sequencing pipeline. In a later genetic analysis, a missense DCLRE1C variant was associated with V-gene and J-gene trimming of TCR beta chains, and the association was replicated in an independent cohort. Cytomegalovirus status was reported to be diagnosed by the classifier with high specificity and sensitivity in both the original and validation cohorts. According to a later analysis, most CMV-associated TCR beta chains appeared to be HLA-restricted, and the HLA associations seemed to be driven largely by CMV exposure. While some public TCRs were present in many individuals, most TCR sequences turned up only very rarely across donors. According to the authors, the approach could potentially be generalized to other disease states and immunological phenotypes.

In total, 666 healthy bone marrow donors made up the cohort. At the time of sampling, every cohort member was nominally healthy, though immune exposures that went unrecorded were likely present. The donor tested CMV seropositive, placing the donor among the 290 or so seropositive members of the cohort. A peripheral blood sample was provided by each donor, and peripheral blood mononuclear cells were used for TCR beta sequencing. Genomic DNA was extracted from the blood cell samples with the Qiagen DNeasy Blood Extraction Kit. To note about this clone: The antigen this receptor binds is unknown. No much larger clone exists at a distance of one base, and base qualities are not known.

Trimming at the junction amounts to 2 bases on V and 6 bases on J, and the germline ends lie 8 bases apart. CDR1 and CDR2, looked up from the germline V gene, are SGHVS and FQNEAQ. The cysteine opens and the phenylalanine closes a CDR3 of 13 amino acids. The entry retains the CDR3 DNA only, 39 bases that are in frame from base 1. The origin of this receptor is a woman under 30 in good health and CMV-seropositive. The sample consisted of PBMCs. Recombination linked TRBV7-8 to TRBJ1-5, with the D segment identity uncertain. Read as DNA, the sequence is TGTGCCAGCAGCTTACGAAGGAGTCAGCCCCAGCATTTT. Its protein reads: CASSLRRSQPQHF.